The next 7 T cell receptor beta chains were all read from a single sample in a study of regulatory T cells in long-lasting Graves disease. Time point meaning: persistent/refractory GD, antithyroid drugs over 5 years with positive TRAb. PBMCs were the source of the RNA used for TCR sequencing. TCR beta libraries were built with iRepertoire HTBI primers and Arm-PCR of CDR3 regions. TCRdb reanalysed the multiplex PCR reads using MiXCR and keeps one entry per CDR3 protein. The table lists over 250,000 distinct CDR3 sequences, 22% of them singletons. The specimen was peripheral blood mononuclear cells (PBMCs), collected when the disease was refractory, from a patient treated with antithyroid drugs. These receptor sequences come from a female donor with Graves disease.

This clonotype was seen at least ten times. CDR3 nucleotide sequence: TGTGCCAGCAGCTCTCCAGGCGGCGCGCGGTACCAAGAGACCCAGTACTTC. Amino acid sequence: CASSSPGGARYQETQYF. The chain couples TRBV7-9 to TRBJ2-5; D remains unclear. Per the germline V gene, CDR1 is SEHNR and CDR2 is FQNEAQ (reference sequence). Trimming removed 4 bases from V and 0 bases from J, with 18 bases in between. The CDR3 consists of 17 residues.

This chain connects TRBV6-2 or TRBV6-3 to TRBJ2-2; 11 bases agree with TRBD1. The CDR3 sequence is 16 residues long. Germline V gives CDR1 MNHEY, CDR2 SVGEGT. Trimming at V came to 6 bases and at J to 5 bases, leaving 8 bases not matched to a gene. CDR3 nucleotide sequence: TGTGCCAGCAGACCTCGGACAGGGGGCAATACCGGGGAGCTGTTTTTT. It is translated as CASRPRTGGNTGELFF.

For this clonotype: Compared with germline, one end of the junction differs, possibly owing to a read error. The chain couples TRBV6-1 to TRBJ2-1; 9 bases are shared with TRBD2. The CDR3 covers 15 residues. Germline loops: CDR1 MNHNS, CDR2 SASEGT. The CDR3 sequence: CARSRTSASYNEQFF. CDR3 nucleotide sequence: TGTGCCCGCAGTCGGACTAGCGCGTCCTACAATGAGCAGTTCTTC.

This clonotype turned up a few times. The rearrangement uses TRBV7-3 and TRBJ2-5; no firm D call. Germline V gene data show CDR1 as SGHTA and CDR2 as FQGTGA. The CDR3 contains 13 residues. V lost 3 bases, J lost 5 bases, and 10 bases lay in between. CDR3 DNA sequence: TGTGCCAGCAGCTTGGTGGTAGGCGAGACCCAGTACTTC. Amino acid sequence: CASSLVVGETQYF.

This clonotype occurred many times. J is TRBJ1-1 and V is TRBV27, with D tentatively TRBD1 (6 bases). CDR3 length equals 14 residues. Germline CDR1 and CDR2: MNHEY and SMNVEV (reference sequence). The V gene lost 3 bases and the J gene lost 1 base, with 9 bases spanning the gap. CDR3 nucleotide sequence: TGTGCCAGCAGTTTGACAGGAGAGAACACTGAAGCTTTCTTT. Translating gives CASSLTGENTEAFF.

J is TRBJ1-5 and V is TRBV4-3; D gene uncertain. Germline loops: CDR1 LGHNA, CDR2 YSLEER. The CDR3 length is 13 residues. Trimming shortened V by 1 base and J by 4 bases, and 5 bases separated the two germline ends. The CDR3 loop is CASSQVTNQPQHF. The CDR3 DNA follows: TGCGCCAGCAGCCAAGTAACAAATCAGCCCCAGCATTTT.

Comment on this clonotype: The CDR3 carries no conserved terminal phenylalanine or tryptophan, so it likely arises from a read error. V gene TRBV27 combines with J gene TRBJ2-7; either TRBD1 or TRBD2 may supply D (6 bases each). The CDR3 is 13 residues long. Germline V gives CDR1 MNHEY, CDR2 SMNVEV (reference sequence). Trimming cost V 6 bases and J 2 bases, with 11 bases left between them. CDR3 loop: CASRPRGAYEQYL. The DNA of the CDR3 is TGTGCCAGCAGACCTAGGGGGGCCTACGAGCAGTACCTC.